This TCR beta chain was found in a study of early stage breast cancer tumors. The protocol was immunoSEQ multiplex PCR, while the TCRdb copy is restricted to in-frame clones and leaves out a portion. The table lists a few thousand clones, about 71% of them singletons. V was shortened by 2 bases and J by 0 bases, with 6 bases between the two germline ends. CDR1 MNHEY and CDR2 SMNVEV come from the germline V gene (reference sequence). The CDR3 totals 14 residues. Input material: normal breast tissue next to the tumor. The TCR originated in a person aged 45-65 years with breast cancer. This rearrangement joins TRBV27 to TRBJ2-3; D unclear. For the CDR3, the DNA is TGTGCCAGCAGTTTACTGGCTAGCACAGATACGCAGTATTTT. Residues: CASSLLASTDTQYF.